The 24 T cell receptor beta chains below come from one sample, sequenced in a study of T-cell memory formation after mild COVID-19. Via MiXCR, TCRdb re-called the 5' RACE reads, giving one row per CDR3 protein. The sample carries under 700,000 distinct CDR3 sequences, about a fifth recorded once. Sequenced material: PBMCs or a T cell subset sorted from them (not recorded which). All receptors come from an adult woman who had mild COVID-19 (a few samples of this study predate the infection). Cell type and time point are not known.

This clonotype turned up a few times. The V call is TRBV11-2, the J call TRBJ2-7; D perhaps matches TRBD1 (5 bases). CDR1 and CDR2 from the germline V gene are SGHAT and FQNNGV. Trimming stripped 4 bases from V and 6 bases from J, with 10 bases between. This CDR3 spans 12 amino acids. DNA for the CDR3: TGTGCCAGCAGCTCGCAGGGTACCGAGCAGTACTTC. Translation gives CASSSQGTEQYF.

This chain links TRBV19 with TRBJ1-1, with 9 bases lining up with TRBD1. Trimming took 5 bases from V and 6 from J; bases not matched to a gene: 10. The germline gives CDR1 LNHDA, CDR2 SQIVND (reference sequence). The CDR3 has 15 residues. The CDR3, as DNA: TGTGCCAGTAGTTTTGGGACAGGGATGTTGGCTGAAGCTTTCTTT. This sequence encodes CASSFGTGMLAEAFF.

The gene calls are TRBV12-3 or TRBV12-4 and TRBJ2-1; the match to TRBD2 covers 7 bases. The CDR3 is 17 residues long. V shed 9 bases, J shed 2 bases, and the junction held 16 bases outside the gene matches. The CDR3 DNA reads TGTGCCAGAGAAACAAGCGGGATTGATTGTCCCTACAATGAGCAGTTCTTC. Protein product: CARETSGIDCPYNEQFF.

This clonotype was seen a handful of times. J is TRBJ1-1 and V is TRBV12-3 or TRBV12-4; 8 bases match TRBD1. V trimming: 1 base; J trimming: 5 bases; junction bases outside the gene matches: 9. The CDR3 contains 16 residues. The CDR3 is CASSLGRGRGRTEAFF. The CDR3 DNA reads TGTGCCAGCAGTTTAGGCAGGGGGCGCGGTAGGACTGAAGCTTTCTTT.

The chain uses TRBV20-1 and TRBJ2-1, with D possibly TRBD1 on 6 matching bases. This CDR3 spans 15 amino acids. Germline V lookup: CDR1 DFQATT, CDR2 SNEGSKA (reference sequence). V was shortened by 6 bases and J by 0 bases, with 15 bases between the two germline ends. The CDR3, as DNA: TGCAGTGCCCCGGGACACCGAAGCTCCTACAATGAGCAGTTCTTC. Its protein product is CSAPGHRSSYNEQFF.

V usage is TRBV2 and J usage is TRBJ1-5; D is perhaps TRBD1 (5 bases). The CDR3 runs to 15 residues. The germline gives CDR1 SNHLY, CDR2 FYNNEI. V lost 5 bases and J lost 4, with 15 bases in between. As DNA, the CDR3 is TGTGCCAGCAGTAGGGGACCGGGATGGAATCAGCCCCAGCATTTT. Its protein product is CASSRGPGWNQPQHF.

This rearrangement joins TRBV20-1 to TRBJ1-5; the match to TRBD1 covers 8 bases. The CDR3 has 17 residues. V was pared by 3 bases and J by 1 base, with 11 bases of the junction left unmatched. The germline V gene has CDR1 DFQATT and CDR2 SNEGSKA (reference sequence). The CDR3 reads CSASHSTGGASNQPQHF. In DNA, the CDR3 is TGCAGTGCTAGCCACTCCACAGGGGGTGCGAGCAATCAGCCCCAGCATTTT.

The CDR3 protein is CASRAGKTYEQYF. In DNA, the CDR3 is TGTGCCTCCCGGGCAGGGAAAACCTACGAGCAGTACTTC. J is TRBJ2-7 and V is TRBV30, with D maybe TRBD1 (5 bases). Germline V CDR1 and CDR2: GTSNPN, SVGIG (reference sequence). V lost 7 bases, J lost 2 bases, and 15 bases lay in between. The CDR3 runs 13 residues.

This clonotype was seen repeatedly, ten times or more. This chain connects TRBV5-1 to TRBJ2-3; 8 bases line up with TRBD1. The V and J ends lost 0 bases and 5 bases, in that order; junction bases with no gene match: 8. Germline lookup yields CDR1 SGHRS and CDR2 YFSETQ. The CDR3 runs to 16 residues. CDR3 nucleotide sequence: TGCGCCAGCAGCTTGGACCAGGGGGCGGCAGGAGATACGCAGTATTTT. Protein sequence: CASSLDQGAAGDTQYF.

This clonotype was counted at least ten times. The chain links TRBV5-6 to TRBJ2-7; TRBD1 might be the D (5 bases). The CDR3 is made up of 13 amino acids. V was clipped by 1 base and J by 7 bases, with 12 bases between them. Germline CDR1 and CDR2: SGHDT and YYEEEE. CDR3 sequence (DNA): TGTGCCAGCAGCTTGCCCTGGACAAAGGAGCAGTACTTC. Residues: CASSLPWTKEQYF.

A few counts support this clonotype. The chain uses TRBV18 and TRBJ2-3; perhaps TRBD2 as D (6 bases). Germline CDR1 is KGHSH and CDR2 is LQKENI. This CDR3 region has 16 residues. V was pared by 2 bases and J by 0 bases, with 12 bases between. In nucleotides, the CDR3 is TGTGCCAGCTCACCAGTAGTCAGCGGGAGCACAGATACGCAGTATTTT. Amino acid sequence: CASSPVVSGSTDTQYF.

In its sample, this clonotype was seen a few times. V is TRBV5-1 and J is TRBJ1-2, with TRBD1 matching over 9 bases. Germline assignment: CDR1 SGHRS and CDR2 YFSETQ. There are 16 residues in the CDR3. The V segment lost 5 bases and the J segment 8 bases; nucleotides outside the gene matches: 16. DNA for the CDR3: TGCGCCAGCAGAAAAGCTTTTGGACAGGGGATTGGAGGCTACACCTTC. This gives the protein CASRKAFGQGIGGYTF.

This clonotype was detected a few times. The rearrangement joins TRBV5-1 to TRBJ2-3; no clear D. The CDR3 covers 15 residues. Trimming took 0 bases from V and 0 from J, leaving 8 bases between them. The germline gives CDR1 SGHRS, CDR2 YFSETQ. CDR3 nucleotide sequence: TGCGCCAGCAGCTTGGTGCCGACTAGCACAGATACGCAGTATTTT. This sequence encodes CASSLVPTSTDTQYF. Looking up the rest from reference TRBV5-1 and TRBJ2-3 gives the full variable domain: KAGVTQTPRYLIKTRGQQVTLSCSPISGHRSVSWYQQTPGQGLQFLFEYFSETQRNKGNFPGRFSGRQFSNSRSEMNVSTLELGDSALYLCASSLVPTSTDTQYFGPGTRLTVL.

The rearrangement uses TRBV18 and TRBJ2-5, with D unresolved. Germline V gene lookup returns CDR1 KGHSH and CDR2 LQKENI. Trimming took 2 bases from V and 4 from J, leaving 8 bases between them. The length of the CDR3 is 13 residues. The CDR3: CASSPNPLETQYF. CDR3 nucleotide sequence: TGTGCCAGCTCACCAAACCCCTTAGAGACCCAGTACTTC.

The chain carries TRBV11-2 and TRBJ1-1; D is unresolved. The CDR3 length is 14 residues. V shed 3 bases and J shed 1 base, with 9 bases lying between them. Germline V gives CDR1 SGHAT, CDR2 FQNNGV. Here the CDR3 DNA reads TGTGCCAGCAGCTTCGGGCAGCAGAACACTGAAGCTTTCTTT. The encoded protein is CASSFGQQNTEAFF.

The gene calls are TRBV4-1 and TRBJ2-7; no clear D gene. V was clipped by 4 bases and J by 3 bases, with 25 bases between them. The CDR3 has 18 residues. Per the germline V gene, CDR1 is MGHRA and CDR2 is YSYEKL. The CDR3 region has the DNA TGCGCCAGCAGCCCGATATTAGGTAGACAAGACGACTTCTACGAGCAGTACTTC. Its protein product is CASSPILGRQDDFYEQYF.

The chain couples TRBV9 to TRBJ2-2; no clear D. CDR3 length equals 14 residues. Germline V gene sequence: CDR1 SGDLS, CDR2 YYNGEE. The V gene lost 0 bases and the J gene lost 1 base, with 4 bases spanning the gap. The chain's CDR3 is CASSVGRNTGELFF. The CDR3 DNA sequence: TGTGCCAGCAGCGTAGGACGGAACACCGGGGAGCTGTTTTTT.

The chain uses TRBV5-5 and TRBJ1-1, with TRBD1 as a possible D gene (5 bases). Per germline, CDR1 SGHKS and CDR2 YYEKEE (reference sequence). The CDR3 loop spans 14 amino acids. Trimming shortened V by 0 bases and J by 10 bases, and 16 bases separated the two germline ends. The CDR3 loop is CASSLAVEGLVAFF. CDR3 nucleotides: TGTGCCAGCAGCTTGGCGGTCGAGGGACTCGTAGCTTTCTTT. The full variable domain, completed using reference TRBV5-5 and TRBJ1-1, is DAGVTQSPTHLIKTRGQQVTLRCSPISGHKSVSWYQQVLGQGPQFIFQYYEKEERGRGNFPDRFSARQFPNYSSELNVNALLLGDSALYLCASSLAVEGLVAFFGQGTRLTVV.

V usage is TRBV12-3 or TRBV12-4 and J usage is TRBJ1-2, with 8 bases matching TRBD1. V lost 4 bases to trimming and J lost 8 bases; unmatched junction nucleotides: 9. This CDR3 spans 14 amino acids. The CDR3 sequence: CASSSDRGLGGYTF. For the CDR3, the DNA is TGTGCCAGCAGTTCAGACAGGGGTTTGGGGGGCTACACCTTC.

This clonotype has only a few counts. CDR3 DNA sequence: TGTGCCAGCAGTGAAGACGACAGGGATGTGGAGACCCAGTACTTC. Its protein is CASSEDDRDVETQYF. The chain couples TRBV2 to TRBJ2-5, with TRBD1 matching over 7 bases. CDR1 and CDR2 from the germline V gene are SNHLY and FYNNEI. CDR3 length equals 15 residues. Trimming took 1 base from V and 5 from J; bases not matched to a gene: 7.

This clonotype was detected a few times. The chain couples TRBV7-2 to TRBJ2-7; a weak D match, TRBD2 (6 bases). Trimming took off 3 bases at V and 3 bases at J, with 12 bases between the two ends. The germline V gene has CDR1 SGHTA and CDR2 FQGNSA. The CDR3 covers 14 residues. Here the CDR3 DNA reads TGTGCCAGCAGCTTGATCGGGGGTCTCTACGAGCAGTACTTC. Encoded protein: CASSLIGGLYEQYF.

This chain's CDR3 is CATSRAEGIRTEAFF. CDR3 sequence (DNA): TGTGCCACCAGCAGAGCTGAGGGGATTCGGACTGAAGCTTTCTTT. The gene calls are TRBV15 and TRBJ1-1; TRBD1 is a possible D gene (5 bases). Germline V gene sequence: CDR1 LNHNV, CDR2 YYDKDF (reference sequence). The CDR3 totals 15 residues. V lost 1 base and J 5 bases, leaving 14 bases between the germline ends.

CDR3 in amino acids: CASRMNPDRTGELFF. The CDR3 DNA sequence: TGTGCCAGCAGGATGAACCCGGACCGCACCGGGGAGCTGTTTTTT. The genes are TRBV2 and TRBJ2-2; no firm D call. Germline loops: CDR1 SNHLY, CDR2 FYNNEI. The CDR3 totals 15 residues. The V gene lost 6 bases and the J gene lost 4 bases, with 15 bases spanning the gap.

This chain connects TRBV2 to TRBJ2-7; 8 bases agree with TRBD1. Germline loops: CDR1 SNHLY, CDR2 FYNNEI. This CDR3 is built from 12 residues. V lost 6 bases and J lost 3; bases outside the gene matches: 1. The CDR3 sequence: CASRGTGYEQYF. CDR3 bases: TGTGCCAGCAGGGGGACAGGCTACGAGCAGTACTTC.